A single TCR beta chain is shown here with its context. What this receptor recognizes is not known. Base qualities are not provided; no much larger clone lies one nucleotide away. The sample is drawn from a study of cytomegalovirus exposure and HLA in healthy donors (dated by TCRdb to the late 2010s). Describing the broader study: An earlier analysis of several hundred of the donors reported around 280 Gb of sequence data and 117 million unique TCR beta sequences obtained from around 170 million T cells. An early release that covered 640 HLA-typed donors contained 250 to 350 gigabases of sequencing data and about 84 million unique TCR sequences. Of the roughly 400 genotyped donors, about 80% fell in the genetic ancestry cluster associated with self-reported Caucasian donors. The aim of the study was to test whether cataloging public T cell receptors could identify signatures of past pathogen exposure. Using immunosequencing, the study profiled T cell repertoires from approximately 700 subjects and related those repertoires to cytomegalovirus serostatus. Besides the first cohort of roughly 660 subjects, a separate validation cohort made up of roughly 120 different subjects was used. The study combined high-throughput TCR immunosequencing, statistical association of individual TCRs with disease status, and machine learning to predict cytomegalovirus infection status. In a later analysis, previously published TCR beta repertoires from more than 500 donors were re-analyzed and high-resolution HLA genotyping was added so that TCR occurrence patterns could be studied. The later analysis used no new phenotypic data to find candidate immune exposures, relying instead on TCR beta sequences and their occurrence across donors. To decide whether each TCR beta V gene segment behaved as functional or pseudogenic, an earlier analysis of some 600 of the donors relied on high-throughput TCR beta sequencing. Donor age, sex, ethnicity and CMV serostatus were collected together with the repertoire data. A later genetic analysis used genome-wide SNP genotypes for 398 of the 666 donors, treating that subset as a discovery cohort. All discovery cohort repertoires had been generated on a single sequencing platform. Both class I and class II loci were covered by HLA typing, at four-digit resolution. Typing coverage differed by locus: A, B, C, DRB1 and DQB1 were typed in about 629-640 donors, DQA1 in 500 to 550, DPA1 in around 600, and DPB1 in approximately 450. Roughly five DR-DQ haplotypes were treated as single units for association and clustering because of strong linkage in the cohort. Among about 410 genotyped donors of the cohort, an average of around 250,000 unique TCR beta nucleotide sequences was sequenced per donor, of which about 19% were non-productive. What the work shows at the level of the full study, not this receptor alone: In a later analysis, several top co-occurrence clusters were reported to appear linked to parvovirus B19, influenza, CMV and Epstein-Barr virus. Only TCR beta chains were sequenced in this cohort, and the absence of alpha or paired-chain data limited detectable features. A few of the identified cytomegalovirus-associated TCR beta chains were confirmed in vitro to be specific for cytomegalovirus antigens. Linkage disequilibrium might explain the correlated functional status among segregating V segments, but an unknown experimental factor could not be ruled out. A cluster of highly shared sequence variants was judged likely to represent a technical artifact of the sequencing pipeline. A total of 150 or so TCR beta chains were listed by the study as associated with cytomegalovirus. Specific HLA alleles were associated with over 15,000 TCR beta sequences at a false discovery rate of 0.05 in a later analysis. Immune exposure information for the cohort was limited to CMV serostatus. In both the original and validation cohorts, the classifier was reported to diagnose cytomegalovirus status with high specificity and sensitivity. The earlier analysis of approximately 590 of the donors excluded some 16 rarely observed V segments, including chromosome 9 orphons, because counts were too low. According to the authors, the approach could potentially be generalized to other disease states and immunological phenotypes. When HLA alleles, especially DR and DQ, strongly co-occurred, TCR associations were difficult to assign to individual alleles. A later genetic analysis reported fewer N-insertions in productive TCRs among donors in an Asian-associated ancestry cluster than the roughly 700-donor mean. Roughly uniform sequencing depth across donors was assumed in presence/absence analyses, although this assumption may not hold. Because some donors lacked HLA typing at each locus, the association tests relied only on the typed subset. Compared with equally common non-associated chains, HLA-associated TCR beta chains in a later analysis were more clonally expanded and had lower generation probabilities. According to a later analysis, most CMV-associated TCR beta chains appeared to be HLA-restricted, and the HLA associations seemed to be driven largely by CMV exposure. In an earlier analysis of 500 to 650 of the donors, most TCR beta V segments appeared in productive rearrangements about 90% or about 30% of the time, broadly matching IMGT annotations. While some public TCRs were present in many individuals, most TCR sequences turned up only very rarely across donors. In a later analysis, the rate of TCR association differed among HLA loci, with DRB1 alleles having the most associated TCRs and HLA-C alleles having the fewest. Some IMGT-functional V segments, including TRBV6-2 and TRBV6-3, could not be told apart with the 87-base-pair reads, so those segments were excluded. In a later genetic analysis, a missense DCLRE1C variant was associated with V-gene and J-gene trimming of TCR beta chains, and the association was replicated in an independent cohort. A further reported finding was that TCR beta sequences accurately predicted the HLA-A and HLA-B alleles for most subjects in the first cohort.

The cohort consisted of hundreds of healthy bone marrow donors. Cohort members were all nominally healthy when sampled, although unrecorded immune exposures were likely present. The donor was CMV seronegative and was included in the group of a few hundred seronegative cohort members. Each donor provided a peripheral blood sample, and peripheral blood mononuclear cells were used for TCR beta sequencing. Genomic DNA was extracted from the blood cell samples with the Qiagen DNeasy Blood Extraction Kit. Library creation used the immunoSEQ multiplex PCR assay. For the multiplex PCR, a mixture combining 60 forward primers for TCR Vbeta segments and 13 reverse primers for TCR Jbeta segments was used. The CDR3 region of rearranged TCR beta genes was amplified from genomic DNA by a multiplex PCR assay. On the Illumina HiSeq System, the amplified TCR beta libraries were sequenced as 87-base-pair reads. The authors processed their data as follows. A later analysis counted about 80 million unique TCR beta chains across the 550 to 800 repertoires, and 10 million to 11 million of these chains were shared by at least two donors. Raw reads were error-corrected and collapsed into unique sequences by a nearest-neighbor algorithm in which closely related sequences were merged to remove PCR and sequencing errors. V, D and J gene segments were assigned by aligning CDR3 sequences to IMGT reference sequences. For a sequence to be retained, a match of at least six nucleotides to both a V gene segment and a J gene segment was required. Rearrangements were called productive when the CDR3 lacked stop codons and stayed in frame with V and J; all others were non-productive. Following IMGT convention, CDR3 was defined as the stretch from the second conserved V-encoded cysteine up to the conserved J-encoded phenylalanine. In an earlier analysis of around 540 of the donors, sequences lacking an unambiguous match to a single V gene segment were excluded. An earlier analysis of several hundred of the donors classified V segments as functional when productive rearrangements were above 56.7% and as segregating when the standard deviation between donors was above 5%. A statistical classification framework was built for diagnosing cytomegalovirus status from the catalog of TCR beta chain sequences. In a later analysis, V and J genes were assigned by comparing TCR nucleotide sequences against IMGT/GENE-DB human TR gene sequences. A later analysis assigned CDR3 sequences and most-parsimonious VDJ recombination scenarios with the TCRdist pipeline. A later analysis defined each TCR beta chain by its CDR3 amino acid sequence plus V-gene family, and excluded reads lacking a unique V-gene family. To address suspected cross-contamination and a sequencing artifact, a later analysis removed 550 to 750 highly shared, low-generation-probability nucleotide sequences. For each public chain, a later analysis derived a clonal expansion index from normalized ranks of inferred template counts within each repertoire. In a later analysis, generation probabilities were computed with a VDJ recombination model fitted to out-of-frame rearrangements, and the resulting probabilities were checked against IGoR. In a later analysis, TCR-TCR, TCR-HLA and TCR-CMV co-occurrence was scored with hypergeometric tests, and a repertoire-size bias correction was applied to TCR pairs. False discovery rates were estimated in a later analysis by permuting HLA or CMV assignments 20 times. A later analysis grouped co-occurring TCRs with DBSCAN, adding TCRdist sequence similarity when clustering within HLA-allele-positive subsets. For co-occurrence clustering, repertoires with fewer than 30,000 or more than 120,000 public chains were excluded, along with a handful of repertoires with anomalous nucleotide sharing. TCRdb's version of the immuneACCESS table is confined to in-frame rearrangements and falls short of the full clone set. An unresolved V gene accounts for under half of the shortfall where checked; the remainder is of unknown origin. The V and J calls and clone size were taken over from that table, and D and trimming were inferred from the DNA. For this sample there are 150,000 to 200,000 clones; under 85% appear just once. The top ten clones comprise around 1.7% of the sample.

The V and J ends are trimmed by 2 bases and 4 bases, leaving 12 bases between them. CDR1 and CDR2 are drawn from the germline V gene: SGHAT, FQNNGV. The CDR3 holds 14 amino acids from the cysteine to the phenylalanine. Only the CDR3 DNA is retained, 42 bases long and in frame from the first base. The V gene is TRBV11-2 and the J gene is TRBJ2-7, and TRBD1 may be the D gene, going by 6 matching bases. The sequencing sample was made of PBMCs. The sequence came from a man in his fifties in good health and CMV-seronegative. For the CDR3, the sequence is CASSLRRGIYEQYF. The nucleotide sequence is given as TGTGCCAGCAGCTTAAGAAGGGGGATATACGAGCAGTACTTC.